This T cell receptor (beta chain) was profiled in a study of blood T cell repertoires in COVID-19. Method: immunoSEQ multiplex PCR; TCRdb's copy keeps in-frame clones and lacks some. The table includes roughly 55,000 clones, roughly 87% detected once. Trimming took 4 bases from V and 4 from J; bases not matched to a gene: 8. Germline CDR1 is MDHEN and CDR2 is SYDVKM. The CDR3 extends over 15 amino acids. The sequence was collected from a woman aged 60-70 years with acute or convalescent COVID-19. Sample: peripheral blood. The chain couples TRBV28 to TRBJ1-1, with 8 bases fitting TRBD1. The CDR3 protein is CASSSSTGAATEAFF. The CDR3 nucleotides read TGTGCCAGCAGTTCATCGACAGGGGCGGCCACTGAAGCTTTCTTT.